This T cell receptor beta chain was retrieved from a study of glioma-infiltrating T cells. This clonotype occurred many times. J was trimmed by 7 bases and V by 1 base; bases with no gene match: 5. Germline V lookup: CDR1 SGHTA, CDR2 FQGNSA. CDR3 length: 14 residues. Using RNA template, CDR3s of TCR alpha and beta were amplified with iRepertoire arm-PCR. TCRdb analysed the multiplex PCR reads with MiXCR anew, one entry per CDR3 protein. The sample has around 350,000 distinct CDR3 sequences, 41% seen once. The sequenced sample was glioma tissue, nonneoplastic brain tissue, or PBMCs (not recorded which). The receptor was derived from a human donor with low-grade glioma or glioblastoma, undergoing nonglioma brain surgery, or in good health (not recorded which). The rearrangement joins TRBV7-2 to TRBJ1-1; 8 bases are a match to TRBD1. Here the CDR3 reads CASSLDADRVEAFF. As DNA, the CDR3 is TGTGCCAGCAGCTTAGATGCGGACAGGGTTGAAGCTTTCTTT.